The clone carrying this TCR beta chain was counted only a few times. Antigen unknown. The V and J ends lost 3 bases and 0 bases respectively, with 15 bases between them. CDR3 length equals 16 residues. CDR1 and CDR2 from the germline V gene are SGHRS and YFSETQ. The data are from a study of identical twins. Study results and caveats: Cord blood's abundant beta clonotypes had fewer insertions, unlike memory repertoires.

TCRdb re-called the 5' RACE reads through MiXCR, storing one row per CDR3 protein. Altogether some 760,000 distinct CDR3 sequences are present, 18% being singletons, with the ten largest covering under 15%. The data were also submitted as part of a second study, on T cells expressing NK-cell markers.

Input material: PBMCs. The sequence came from a woman aged 18-29 years in good health. The chain has TRBV5-1 and TRBJ1-1, with D unresolved. CDR3 bases: TGCGCCAGCAGCTCCCCGCGGGAGGGATTGAACACTGAAGCTTTCTTT. This gives the protein CASSSPREGLNTEAFF.